This T cell receptor beta chain was documented in a study of T cells after yellow fever vaccination. Study-level information: Low-cell-number fractions were prepared with SMART-Seq v4 Ultra Low Input.

Study conclusions and caveats: Boosting was followed by the reappearance of most primary-vaccination clones (approximately 95% CD4, about 89% CD8).

This clonotype was detected ten times or more. Its antigen remains unidentified. As TCR cDNA was made by 5'RACE template switching, a universal primer site and UMIs were added. Each CDR3 protein gets one entry after TCRdb re-called the 5' RACE reads with MiXCR. The sample yields 230,000 or so distinct CDR3 sequences, approximately 3.6% seen once. Trimming took off 1 base at V and 4 bases at J, with 19 bases between the two ends. The CDR3 extends over 17 amino acids. Germline CDR1 reads SGHVS; CDR2 reads FQNEAQ. The receptor comes from a young man who received the YFV17D yellow fever vaccine. Sequenced here: PBMCs, sampled 15 days after the yellow fever booster vaccination. V is TRBV7-8 and J is TRBJ1-1, with D possibly matching TRBD1 (5 bases). The chain's CDR3 is CASSLERSGRRGTEAFF. CDR3 nucleotides: TGTGCCAGCAGCTTAGAAAGGTCAGGGCGGAGAGGCACTGAAGCTTTCTTT.